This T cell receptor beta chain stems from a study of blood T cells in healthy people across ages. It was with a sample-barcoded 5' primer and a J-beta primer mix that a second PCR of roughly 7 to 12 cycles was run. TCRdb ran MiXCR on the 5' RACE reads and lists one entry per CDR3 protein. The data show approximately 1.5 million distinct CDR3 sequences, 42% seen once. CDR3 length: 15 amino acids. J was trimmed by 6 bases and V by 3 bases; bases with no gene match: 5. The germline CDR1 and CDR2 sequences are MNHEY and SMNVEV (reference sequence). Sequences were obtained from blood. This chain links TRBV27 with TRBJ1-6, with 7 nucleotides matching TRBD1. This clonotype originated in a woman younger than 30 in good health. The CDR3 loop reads CASSFWTGSNSPLHF. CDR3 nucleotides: TGTGCCAGCAGTTTTTGGACAGGATCTAATTCACCCCTCCACTTT.